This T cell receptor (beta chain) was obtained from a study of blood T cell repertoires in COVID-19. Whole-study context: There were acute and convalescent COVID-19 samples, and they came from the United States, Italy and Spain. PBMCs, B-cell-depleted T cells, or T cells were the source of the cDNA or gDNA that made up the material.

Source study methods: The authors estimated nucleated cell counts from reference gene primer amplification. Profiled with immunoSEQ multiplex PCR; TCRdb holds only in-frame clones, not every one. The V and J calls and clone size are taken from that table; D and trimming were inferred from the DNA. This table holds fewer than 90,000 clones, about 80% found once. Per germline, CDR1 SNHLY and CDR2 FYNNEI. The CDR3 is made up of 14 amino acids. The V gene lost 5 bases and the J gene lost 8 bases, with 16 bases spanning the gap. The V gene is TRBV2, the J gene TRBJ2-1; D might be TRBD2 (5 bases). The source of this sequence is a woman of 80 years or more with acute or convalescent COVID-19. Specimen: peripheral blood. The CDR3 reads CASSLSVLLDEQFF. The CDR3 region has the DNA TGTGCCAGCAGTCTTAGCGTACTACTCGATGAGCAGTTCTTC.